The source of this T cell receptor (beta chain) is a study of radiation and T cells in renal cell carcinoma. About this clone: As yet, its antigen is unknown.

Study conclusions and caveats: In blood, top tumor clones expanded by 2 weeks, shrinking by 4.

As to time point: blood 4 weeks post-SBRT, at nephrectomy. Treatment specified: 15 Gy SBRT to primary tumor, nephrectomy 4 weeks later. Nephrectomy followed 15 Gy stereotactic body radiation by 4 weeks. The tumor was a clear cell renal cell carcinoma. Produced via immunoSEQ multiplex PCR; TCRdb's table is partial and in-frame only. The profile covers around 94,000 clones, with around four fifths appearing a single time and roughly 10% taken by the ten largest. Trimming cost V 3 bases and J 4 bases, with 6 bases left between them. The CDR3 length is 12 residues. The germline CDR1 and CDR2 sequences are LNHNV and YYDKDF (reference sequence).

This clonotype was sampled from a man aged 45 to 65 with renal cell carcinoma. The chain couples TRBV15 to TRBJ1-2, with no clear D. Sequenced here: blood, sampled from a patient whose treatment included radiotherapy and nephrectomy. CDR3 DNA: TGTGCCACCAGCAGGGGAGGCTATGGCTACACCTTC. This sequence encodes CATSRGGYGYTF.